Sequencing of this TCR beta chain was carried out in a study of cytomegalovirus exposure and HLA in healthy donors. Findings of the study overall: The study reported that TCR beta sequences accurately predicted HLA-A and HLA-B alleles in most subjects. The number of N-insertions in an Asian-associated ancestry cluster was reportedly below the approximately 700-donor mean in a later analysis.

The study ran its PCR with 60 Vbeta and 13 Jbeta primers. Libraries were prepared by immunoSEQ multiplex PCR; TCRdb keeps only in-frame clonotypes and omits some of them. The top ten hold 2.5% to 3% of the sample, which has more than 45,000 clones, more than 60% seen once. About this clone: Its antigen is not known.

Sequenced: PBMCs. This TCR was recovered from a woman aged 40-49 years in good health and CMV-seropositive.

The DNA of the CDR3 is TGTGCCAGCAGCGGAGGACAGTTAAATGGGCCCCAGCATTTT. It encodes CASSGGQLNGPQHF. This rearrangement joins TRBV7-9 to TRBJ1-5; the D gene is possibly TRBD1 (6 bases). Trimming stripped 5 bases from V and 9 bases from J, with 17 bases between. The V gene's germline CDR1 is SEHNR and CDR2 FQNEAQ (reference sequence). This CDR3 region has 14 residues. The whole variable domain, remainder taken from reference TRBV7-9 and TRBJ1-5, is DTGVSQNPRHKITKRGQNVTFRCDPISEHNRLYWYRQTLGQGPEFLTYFQNEAQLEKSRLLSDRFSAERPKGSFSTLEIQRTEQGDSAMYLCASSGGQLNGPQHFGDGTRLSIL.